Below are 10 T cell receptor beta chains sequenced from a single sample in a study of cytomegalovirus exposure and HLA in healthy donors. The PCR made use of 60 Vbeta and 13 Jbeta primers. Here immunoSEQ multiplex PCR was the method, and the copy in TCRdb shows in-frame clones only, minus some. The sample includes around 300,000 clones, roughly 70% seen only once; the top ten take around 2.3%. Sequencing used PBMCs. All receptors come from a female donor in good health and CMV-seronegative.

V gene TRBV9 combines with J gene TRBJ2-3; D is perhaps TRBD2 (6 bases). Germline CDR1 is SGDLS and CDR2 is YYNGEE. This CDR3 comprises 16 residues. V dropped 3 bases and J dropped 5 bases, with 19 bases sitting between them. CDR3 amino acids: CASSARAGSVLDTQYF. The CDR3 DNA is TGTGCCAGCAGCGCGAGGGCGGGGAGCGTCTTAGATACGCAGTATTTT.

The V and J genes are TRBV11-3 and TRBJ2-3, with 9 bases aligning to TRBD2. Germline lookup yields CDR1 SGHNT and CDR2 YENEEA. With V trimmed by 3 bases and J by 3 bases, 4 bases remained unmatched. The CDR3 has 15 amino acids. As DNA, the CDR3 is TGTGCCAGCAGCTTTGGCGGGAGGGATACAGATACGCAGTATTTT. This codes for CASSFGGRDTDTQYF.

V and J are TRBV14 and TRBJ1-3; 10 nucleotides align to TRBD1. The CDR3 extends over 21 amino acids. Germline V gene sequence: CDR1 SGHDN, CDR2 FVKESK. V shed 3 bases and J 0 bases; nucleotides not matched to a gene: 17. The chain's CDR3 is CASSHFPPSTGGVGSGNTIYF. The DNA for the CDR3 is TGTGCCAGCAGCCACTTTCCCCCATCGACAGGGGGCGTCGGCTCTGGAAACACCATATATTTT.

The chain is built from TRBV2 and TRBJ2-1; 7 bases fit TRBD1. The ends lost 8 bases at V and 6 bases at J; junction bases unmatched: 7. Germline CDR1 is SNHLY and CDR2 is FYNNEI. The CDR3 is 13 amino acids. The CDR3 bases are TGTGCCAGCTCCGGGACAGACCGCAATGAGCAGTTCTTC. Translation: CASSGTDRNEQFF.

A note on this clone: Germline and junction disagree at one end, which may indicate a read error. The chain has TRBV7-6 and TRBJ1-2; D not resolved. The CDR3 runs 14 residues. Germline values: CDR1 SGHVS, CDR2 FNYEAQ. The CDR3 sequence is CASSLDAGGYGYTF. In nucleotides, the CDR3 is TGTGCCAGCAGTTTAGATGCAGGAGGCTATGGCTACACCTTC.

The chain carries TRBV10-3 and TRBJ2-7, with no clear D. V gave up 3 bases and J gave up 0 bases, with 3 bases separating them. This CDR3 has 12 amino acids. The germline CDR1 and CDR2 sequences are ENHRY and SYGVKD. The CDR3 DNA is TGTGCCATCAGTGACCGCTCCTACGAGCAGTACTTC. It encodes CAISDRSYEQYF.

The rearrangement joins TRBV10-3 to TRBJ2-3; 8 bases align to TRBD1. This CDR3 contains 14 residues. V lost 6 bases to trimming and J lost 1 base; unmatched junction nucleotides: 3. Germline CDR1 reads ENHRY; CDR2 reads SYGVKD. The CDR3 here is CAIRGTGRTDTQYF. CDR3 nucleotides: TGTGCCATCAGGGGGACAGGACGCACAGATACGCAGTATTTT.

This chain joins TRBV28 and TRBJ1-3; possibly TRBD1 for D (5 bases). V gave up 3 bases and J gave up 4 bases, with 10 bases separating them. From germline, CDR1 is MDHEN and CDR2 SYDVKM. The CDR3 totals 14 residues. CDR3 protein: CASSFREGGNTIYF. The CDR3 DNA reads as TGTGCCAGCAGTTTTCGGGAGGGGGGAAACACCATATATTTT.

This chain uses TRBV9 with TRBJ2-3; the match to TRBD1 covers 9 bases. V was clipped by 0 bases and J by 0 bases; unmatched bases: 2. Germline V CDR1 and CDR2: SGDLS, YYNGEE. The CDR3 totals 16 residues. CDR3 bases: TGTGCCAGCAGCGTAGGGGACAGGGAAAGCACAGATACGCAGTATTTT. This codes for CASSVGDRESTDTQYF.

This chain uses TRBV28 with TRBJ2-5, with D tentatively TRBD2 (6 bases). Germline CDR1 is MDHEN and CDR2 is SYDVKM. CDR3 length: 16 residues. The germline V and J ends were trimmed by 5 bases and 1 base, with 17 bases remaining between them. CDR3 nucleotides: TGTGCCAGCAGTCCATCAGCGGGTAAATCCCAAGAGACCCAGTACTTC. It yields the protein CASSPSAGKSQETQYF.